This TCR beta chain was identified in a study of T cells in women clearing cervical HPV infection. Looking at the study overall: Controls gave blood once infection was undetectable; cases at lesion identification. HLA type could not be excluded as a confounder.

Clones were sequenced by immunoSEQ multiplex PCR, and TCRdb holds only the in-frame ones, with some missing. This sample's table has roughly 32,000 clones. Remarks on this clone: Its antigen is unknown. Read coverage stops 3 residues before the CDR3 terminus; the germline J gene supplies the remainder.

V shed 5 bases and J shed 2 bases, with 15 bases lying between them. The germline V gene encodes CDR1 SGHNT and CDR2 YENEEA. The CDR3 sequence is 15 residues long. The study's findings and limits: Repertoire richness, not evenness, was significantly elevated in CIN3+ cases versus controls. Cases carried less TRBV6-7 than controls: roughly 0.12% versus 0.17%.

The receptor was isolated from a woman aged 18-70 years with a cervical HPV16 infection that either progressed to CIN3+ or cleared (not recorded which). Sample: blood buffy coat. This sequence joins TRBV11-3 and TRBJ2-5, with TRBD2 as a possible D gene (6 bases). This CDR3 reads CASSTGGTLQETQYF. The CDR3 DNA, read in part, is TGTGCCAGCAGCACTGGGGGGACCCTACAAGAGACC.